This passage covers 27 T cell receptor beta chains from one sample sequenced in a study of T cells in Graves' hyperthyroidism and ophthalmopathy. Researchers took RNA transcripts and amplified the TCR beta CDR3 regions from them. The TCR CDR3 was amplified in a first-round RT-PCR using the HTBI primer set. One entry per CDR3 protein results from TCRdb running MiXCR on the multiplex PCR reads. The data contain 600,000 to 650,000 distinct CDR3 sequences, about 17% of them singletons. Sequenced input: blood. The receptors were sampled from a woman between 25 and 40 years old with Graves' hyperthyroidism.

The CDR3 DNA follows: TGCGCCAGCAGGCAGACGAACACCGGGGAGCTGTTTTTT. Its translation is CASRQTNTGELFF. The chain combines TRBV5-1 with TRBJ2-2, with D uncertain. Per the germline V gene, CDR1 is SGHRS and CDR2 is YFSETQ. V shed 5 bases and J shed 0 bases, with 5 bases lying between them. This CDR3 is built from 13 residues.

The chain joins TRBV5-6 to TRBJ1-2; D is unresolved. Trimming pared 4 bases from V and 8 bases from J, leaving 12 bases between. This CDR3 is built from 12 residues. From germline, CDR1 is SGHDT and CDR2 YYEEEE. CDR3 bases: TGTGCCAGCAGCGCCCAAATAGGGGGCTACACCTTC. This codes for CASSAQIGGYTF.

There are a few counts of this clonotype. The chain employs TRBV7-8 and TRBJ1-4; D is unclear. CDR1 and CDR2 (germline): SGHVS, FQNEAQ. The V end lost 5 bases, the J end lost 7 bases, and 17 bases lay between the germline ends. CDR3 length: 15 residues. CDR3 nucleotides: TGTGCCAGCAGCATTAGAAGGGAGAGAGTTGAAAAACTGTTTTTT. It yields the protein CASSIRRERVEKLFF.

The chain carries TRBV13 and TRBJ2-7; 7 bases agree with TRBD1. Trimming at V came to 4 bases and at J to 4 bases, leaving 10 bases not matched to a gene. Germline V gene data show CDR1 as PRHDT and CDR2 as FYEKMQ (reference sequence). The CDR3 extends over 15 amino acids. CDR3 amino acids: CASSSTGTATYEQYF. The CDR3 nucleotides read TGTGCCAGCAGCTCTACCGGGACAGCAACTTACGAGCAGTACTTC. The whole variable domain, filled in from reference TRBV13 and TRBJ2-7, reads AAGVIQSPRHLIKEKRETATLKCYPIPRHDTVYWYQQGPGQDPQFLISFYEKMQSDKGSIPDRFSAQQFSDYHSELNMSSLELGDSALYFCASSSTGTATYEQYFGPGTRLTVT.

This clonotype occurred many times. Here the CDR3 DNA reads TGTGCCAGCGGAGCGGGAGGGTACCTCGAGCAGTACTTC. It encodes CASGAGGYLEQYF. The V gene is TRBV2, the J gene TRBJ2-7, with TRBD2 matching over 10 bases. The CDR3 runs to 13 residues. The germline CDR1 and CDR2 sequences are SNHLY and FYNNEI. J was trimmed by 6 bases and V by 8 bases; bases with no gene match: 7. Drawing the rest from reference TRBV2 and TRBJ2-7, the complete variable domain is EPEVTQTPSHQVTQMGQEVILRCVPISNHLYFYWYRQILGQKVEFLVSFYNNEISEKSEIFDDQFSVERPDGSNFTLKIRSTKLEDSAMYFCASGAGGYLEQYFGPGTRLTVT.

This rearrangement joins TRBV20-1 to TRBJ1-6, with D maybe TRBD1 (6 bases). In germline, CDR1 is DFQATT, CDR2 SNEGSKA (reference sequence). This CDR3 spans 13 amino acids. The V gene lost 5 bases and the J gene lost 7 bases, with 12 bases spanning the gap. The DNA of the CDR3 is TGCAGTGCTTACAGGGCGGGGAATTCACCCCTCCACTTT. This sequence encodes CSAYRAGNSPLHF.

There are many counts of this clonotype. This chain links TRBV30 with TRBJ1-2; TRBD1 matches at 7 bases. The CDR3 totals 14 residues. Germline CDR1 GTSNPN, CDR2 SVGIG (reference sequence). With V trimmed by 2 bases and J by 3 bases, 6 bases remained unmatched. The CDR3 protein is CAWSPGQAYYGYTF. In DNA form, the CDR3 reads TGTGCCTGGAGTCCAGGACAGGCCTACTATGGCTACACCTTC.

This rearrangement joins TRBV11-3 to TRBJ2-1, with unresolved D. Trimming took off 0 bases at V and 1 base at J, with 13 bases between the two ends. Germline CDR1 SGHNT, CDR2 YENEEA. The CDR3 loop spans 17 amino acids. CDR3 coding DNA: TGTGCCAGCAGCTTAGACCACAACGTTAGATCCTACAATGAGCAGTTCTTC. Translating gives CASSLDHNVRSYNEQFF.

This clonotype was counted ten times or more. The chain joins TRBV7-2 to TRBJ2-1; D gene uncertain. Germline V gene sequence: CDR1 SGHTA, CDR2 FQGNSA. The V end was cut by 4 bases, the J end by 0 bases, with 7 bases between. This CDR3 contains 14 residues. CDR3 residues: CASSSTGSYNEQFF. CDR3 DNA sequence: TGTGCCAGCAGCTCGACCGGCTCCTACAATGAGCAGTTCTTC. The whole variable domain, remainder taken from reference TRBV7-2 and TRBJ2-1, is GAGVSQSPSNKVTEKGKDVELRCDPISGHTALYWYRQSLGQGLEFLIYFQGNSAPDKSGLPSDRFSAERTGGSVSTLTIQRTQQEDSAVYLCASSSTGSYNEQFFGPGTRLTVL.

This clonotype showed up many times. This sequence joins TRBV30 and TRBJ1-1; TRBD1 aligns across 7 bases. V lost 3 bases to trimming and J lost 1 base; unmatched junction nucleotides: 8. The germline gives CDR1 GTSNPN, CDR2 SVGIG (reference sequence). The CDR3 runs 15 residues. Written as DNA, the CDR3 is TGTGCCTGGAGCGCCCGAAGACAGGGGAACACTGAAGCTTTCTTT. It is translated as CAWSARRQGNTEAFF.

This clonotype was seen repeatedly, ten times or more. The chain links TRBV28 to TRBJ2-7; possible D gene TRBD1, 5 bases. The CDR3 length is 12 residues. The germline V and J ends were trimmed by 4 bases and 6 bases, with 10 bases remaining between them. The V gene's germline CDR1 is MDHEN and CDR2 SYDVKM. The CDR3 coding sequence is TGTGCCAGCAGTTCAGGACAATTCGAGCAGTACTTC. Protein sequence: CASSSGQFEQYF.

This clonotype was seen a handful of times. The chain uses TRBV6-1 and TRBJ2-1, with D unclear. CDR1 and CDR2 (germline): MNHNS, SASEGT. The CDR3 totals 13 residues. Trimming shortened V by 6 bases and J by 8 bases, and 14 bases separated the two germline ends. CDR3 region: CASSQLNSDEQFF. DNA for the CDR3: TGTGCCAGCAGCCAACTTAACAGCGATGAGCAGTTCTTC.

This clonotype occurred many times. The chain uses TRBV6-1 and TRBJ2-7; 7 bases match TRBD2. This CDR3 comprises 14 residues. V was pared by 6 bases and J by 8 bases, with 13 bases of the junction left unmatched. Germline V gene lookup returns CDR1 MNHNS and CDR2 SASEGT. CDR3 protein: CASSSGTTGSKQYF. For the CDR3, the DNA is TGTGCCAGCAGCTCCGGGACTACTGGATCCAAGCAGTACTTC.

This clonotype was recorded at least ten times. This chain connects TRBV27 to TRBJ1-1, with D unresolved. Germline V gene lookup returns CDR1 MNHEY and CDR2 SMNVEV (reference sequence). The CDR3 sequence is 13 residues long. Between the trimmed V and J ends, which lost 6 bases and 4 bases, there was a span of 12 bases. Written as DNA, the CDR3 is TGTGCCAGCAGCCTATTCAGAAGCACTGAAGCTTTCTTT. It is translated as CASSLFRSTEAFF.

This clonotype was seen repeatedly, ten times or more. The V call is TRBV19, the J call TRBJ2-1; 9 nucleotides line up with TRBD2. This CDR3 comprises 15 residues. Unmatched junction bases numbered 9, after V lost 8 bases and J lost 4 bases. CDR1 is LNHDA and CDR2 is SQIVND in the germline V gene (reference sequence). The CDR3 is CASRHTSGSYNEQFF. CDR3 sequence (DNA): TGTGCCAGTCGTCATACTAGCGGGTCTTACAATGAGCAGTTCTTC.

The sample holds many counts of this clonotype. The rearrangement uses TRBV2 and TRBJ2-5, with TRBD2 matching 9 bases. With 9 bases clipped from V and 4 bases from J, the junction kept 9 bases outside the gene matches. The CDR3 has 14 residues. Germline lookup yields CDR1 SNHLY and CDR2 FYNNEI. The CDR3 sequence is CASVGTSNRETQYF. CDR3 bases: TGTGCCAGTGTCGGGACTAGCAACAGAGAGACCCAGTACTTC.

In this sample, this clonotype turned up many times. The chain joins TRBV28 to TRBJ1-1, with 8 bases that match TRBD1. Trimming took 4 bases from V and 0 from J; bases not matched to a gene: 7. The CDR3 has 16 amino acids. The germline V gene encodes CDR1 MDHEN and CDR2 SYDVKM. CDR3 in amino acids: CASSSTGGLVNTEAFF. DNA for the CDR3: TGTGCCAGCAGTTCCACAGGGGGATTGGTGAACACTGAAGCTTTCTTT. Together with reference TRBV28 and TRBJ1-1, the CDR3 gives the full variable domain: DVKVTQSSRYLVKRTGEKVFLECVQDMDHENMFWYRQDPGLGLRLIYFSYDVKMKEKGDIPEGYSVSREKKERFSLILESASTNQTSMYLCASSSTGGLVNTEAFFGQGTRLTVV.

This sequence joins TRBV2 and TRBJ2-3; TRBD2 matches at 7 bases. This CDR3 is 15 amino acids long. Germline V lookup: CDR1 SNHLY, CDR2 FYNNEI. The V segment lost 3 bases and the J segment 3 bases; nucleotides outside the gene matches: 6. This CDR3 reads CASSEESGKTDTQYF. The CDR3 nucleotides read TGTGCCAGCAGTGAGGAGAGCGGGAAAACAGATACGCAGTATTTT.

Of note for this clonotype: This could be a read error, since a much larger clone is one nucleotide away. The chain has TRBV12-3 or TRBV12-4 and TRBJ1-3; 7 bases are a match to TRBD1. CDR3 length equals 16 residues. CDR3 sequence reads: CASRSYRGSLGNTMYF. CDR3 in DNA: TGTGCCAGCAGATCATACAGGGGCAGTTTAGGAAACACCATGTATTTT.

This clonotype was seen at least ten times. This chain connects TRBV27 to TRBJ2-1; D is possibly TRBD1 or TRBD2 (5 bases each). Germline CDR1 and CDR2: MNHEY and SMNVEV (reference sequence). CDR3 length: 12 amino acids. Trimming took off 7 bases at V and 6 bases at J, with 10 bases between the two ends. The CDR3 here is CASKPGPNEQFF. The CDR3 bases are TGTGCCAGCAAGCCGGGGCCCAATGAGCAGTTCTTC.

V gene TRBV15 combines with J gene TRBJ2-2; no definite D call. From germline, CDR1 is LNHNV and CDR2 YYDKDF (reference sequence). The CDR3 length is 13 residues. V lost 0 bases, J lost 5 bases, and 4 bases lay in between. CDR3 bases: TGTGCCACCAGCAGAGATAAGACCGGGGAGCTGTTTTTT. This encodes CATSRDKTGELFF.

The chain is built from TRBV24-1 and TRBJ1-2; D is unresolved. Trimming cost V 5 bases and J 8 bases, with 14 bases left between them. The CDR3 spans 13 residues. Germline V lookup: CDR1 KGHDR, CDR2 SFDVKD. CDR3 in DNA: TGTGCCACCAGTGCCACGAGGACCGGGGGCTACACCTTC. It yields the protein CATSATRTGGYTF.

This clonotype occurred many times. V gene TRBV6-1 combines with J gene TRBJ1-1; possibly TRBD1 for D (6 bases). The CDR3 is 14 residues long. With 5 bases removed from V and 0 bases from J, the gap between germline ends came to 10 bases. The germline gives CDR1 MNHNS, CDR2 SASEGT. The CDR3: CASSPQGMNTEAFF. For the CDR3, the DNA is TGTGCCAGCAGTCCACAGGGTATGAACACTGAAGCTTTCTTT.

The CDR3 DNA reads as TGCAGTGCTAGCGGCGATTTAGCGGAGCCCCAAGAGACCCAGTACTTC. This translates into CSASGDLAEPQETQYF. The rearrangement uses TRBV20-1 and TRBJ2-5; D may be TRBD2 (6 bases). The CDR3 runs to 16 residues. Germline assignment: CDR1 DFQATT and CDR2 SNEGSKA (reference sequence). Trimming left V 3 bases short and J 1 base short, with 18 bases between.

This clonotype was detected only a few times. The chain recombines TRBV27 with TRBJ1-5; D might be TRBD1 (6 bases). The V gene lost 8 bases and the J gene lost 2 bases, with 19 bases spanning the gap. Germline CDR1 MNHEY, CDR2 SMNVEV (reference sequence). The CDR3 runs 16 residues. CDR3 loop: CASGVGGVWRNQPQHF. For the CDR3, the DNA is TGTGCCAGCGGCGTAGGGGGAGTTTGGCGCAATCAGCCCCAGCATTTT.

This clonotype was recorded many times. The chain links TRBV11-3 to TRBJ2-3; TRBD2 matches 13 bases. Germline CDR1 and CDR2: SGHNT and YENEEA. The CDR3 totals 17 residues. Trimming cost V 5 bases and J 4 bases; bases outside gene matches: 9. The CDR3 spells CASSPRGLAGDADTQYF. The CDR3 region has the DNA TGTGCCAGCAGCCCTCGCGGACTAGCGGGAGACGCAGATACGCAGTATTTT.

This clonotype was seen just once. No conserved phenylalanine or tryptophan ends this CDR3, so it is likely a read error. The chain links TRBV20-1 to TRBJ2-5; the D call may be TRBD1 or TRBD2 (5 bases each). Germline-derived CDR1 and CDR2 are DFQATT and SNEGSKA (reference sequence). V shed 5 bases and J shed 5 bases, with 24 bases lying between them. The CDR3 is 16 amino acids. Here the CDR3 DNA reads TGCAGTGCTCCTAATACCGGGACGGAAGTAAGGGAGACCCAGTACCTC. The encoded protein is CSAPNTGTEVRETQYL.